A single sample gave rise to the 18 T cell receptor beta chains below, sequenced in a study of OX40 agonist ivuxolimab in advanced cancers. Generated by immunoSEQ multiplex PCR, the TCRdb table keeps only in-frame clones and is missing some. Of about 59,000 clones listed, under 90% are singletons. The specimen comprised CD4+ or CD8+ T cells sorted from blood, sampled in a trial of the OX40 agonist ivuxolimab. Source of these receptors: an adult with an advanced solid tumor such as melanoma, head and neck, liver or kidney cancer.

This chain's CDR3 is CASSPNRNNSPLHF. DNA of the CDR3: TGTGCCAGCTCACCTAACAGAAACAATTCACCCCTCCACTTT. V is TRBV18 and J is TRBJ1-6; no definite D call. The CDR3 has 14 residues. The germline V and J ends were trimmed by 3 bases and 7 bases, with 10 bases remaining between them. Per germline, CDR1 KGHSH and CDR2 LQKENI.

This clone was found once. V gene TRBV7-9 combines with J gene TRBJ2-7, with TRBD1 identical over 9 bases. This CDR3 region has 15 residues. The J segment lost 4 bases and the V segment lost 4 bases, leaving 8 bases of the junction unmatched. The germline gives CDR1 SEHNR, CDR2 FQNEAQ (reference sequence). CDR3 sequence: CASSSLGQGSYEQYF. For the CDR3, the DNA is TGTGCCAGCAGCTCCCTCGGACAGGGGTCTTACGAGCAGTACTTC.

V usage is TRBV11-2 and J usage is TRBJ1-1; perhaps TRBD1 as D (5 bases). The CDR3 extends over 13 amino acids. V lost 3 bases, J lost 4 bases, and 9 bases lay in between. CDR1 and CDR2 from the germline V gene are SGHAT and FQNNGV. The CDR3 DNA reads as TGTGCCAGCAGCTTGAGGGGCGGCACTGAAGCTTTCTTT. The encoded protein is CASSLRGGTEAFF.

V gene TRBV28 combines with J gene TRBJ2-7, with 8 bases identical to TRBD1. J was trimmed by 3 bases and V by 3 bases; bases with no gene match: 4. Per germline, CDR1 MDHEN and CDR2 SYDVKM. This CDR3 spans 14 amino acids. In DNA form, the CDR3 reads TGTGCCAGCAGTTTCGGGACAGGTAACTACGAGCAGTACTTC. Translated, it gives CASSFGTGNYEQYF.

V is TRBV15 and J is TRBJ2-1; TRBD2 agrees at 8 bases. The CDR3 consists of 15 residues. Germline CDR1 LNHNV, CDR2 YYDKDF (reference sequence). V shed 0 bases, J shed 13 bases, and the junction held 11 bases outside the gene matches. The CDR3 is CATSRDLETSGRQFF. The DNA for the CDR3 is TGTGCCACCAGCAGAGATCTGGAAACTAGCGGCCGTCAGTTCTTC.

This chain connects TRBV7-9 to TRBJ2-2, with 8 bases that match TRBD2. CDR1 is SEHNR, CDR2 FQNEAQ, per germline (reference sequence). Unmatched junction bases numbered 3, after V lost 0 bases and J lost 6 bases. CDR3 size: 15 residues. The CDR3 reads CASSLAAGEAGELFF. The CDR3 DNA is TGTGCCAGCAGCTTAGCAGCGGGAGAAGCCGGGGAGCTGTTTTTT.

The genes are TRBV19 and TRBJ1-4; D perhaps matches TRBD1 (5 bases). This CDR3 has 14 residues. CDR1 LNHDA and CDR2 SQIVND come from the germline V gene (reference sequence). V was trimmed by 6 bases and J by 4 bases, leaving 12 bases between them. CDR3 protein: CASSPWGNNEKLFF. The CDR3 DNA reads as TGTGCCAGTAGCCCATGGGGGAATAATGAAAAACTGTTTTTT.

J is TRBJ2-7 and V is TRBV28; D is perhaps TRBD2 (6 bases). This CDR3 has 16 amino acids. Deletions cut 4 bases from V and 1 base from J, with 17 bases between. Germline V CDR1 and CDR2: MDHEN, SYDVKM. The CDR3 DNA reads as TGTGCCAGCAGTTCCCCCCAGCGGGTGGGTTCCTACGAGCAGTACTTC. Translating it yields CASSSPQRVGSYEQYF. The full variable domain, in which reference TRBV28 and TRBJ2-7 provide the parts outside the CDR3, is DVKVTQSSRYLVKRTGEKVFLECVQDMDHENMFWYRQDPGLGLRLIYFSYDVKMKEKGDIPEGYSVSREKKERFSLILESASTNQTSMYLCASSSPQRVGSYEQYFGPGTRLTVT.

V gene TRBV11-2 combines with J gene TRBJ2-1; D not certain. Germline V gives CDR1 SGHAT, CDR2 FQNNGV. V was pared by 5 bases and J by 5 bases, with 16 bases between. The CDR3 loop spans 15 amino acids. CDR3 coding DNA: TGTGCCAGCAGCGGGGAACTGGGATCCCACAATGAGCAGTTCTTC. Residues: CASSGELGSHNEQFF.

The chain joins TRBV5-4 to TRBJ1-1, with D possibly matching TRBD1 (6 bases). The germline gives CDR1 SGHNT, CDR2 YYREEE (reference sequence). The CDR3 runs 15 residues. V shed 0 bases and J shed 1 base, with 10 bases lying between them. The CDR3: CASSLGGARNTEAFF. CDR3 bases: TGTGCCAGCAGCTTGGGGGGGGCGCGGAACACTGAAGCTTTCTTT.

This chain links TRBV19 with TRBJ1-1, with 7 bases matching TRBD1. The ends lost 4 bases at V and 1 base at J; junction bases unmatched: 3. The CDR3 runs to 14 residues. In germline, CDR1 is LNHDA, CDR2 SQIVND (reference sequence). The CDR3 sequence is CASSRWDRNTEAFF. DNA of the CDR3: TGTGCCAGTAGTAGGTGGGACAGGAACACTGAAGCTTTCTTT.

This rearrangement joins TRBV29-1 to TRBJ2-1, with 12 bases aligning to TRBD2. Germline loops: CDR1 SQVTM, CDR2 ANQGSEA. This CDR3 comprises 16 residues. With V trimmed by 4 bases and J by 8 bases, 12 bases remained unmatched. The CDR3 region is CSVGTSGKLKYDEQFF. For the CDR3, the DNA is TGCAGCGTTGGGACTAGCGGGAAGTTGAAGTATGATGAGCAGTTCTTC.

The rearrangement uses TRBV30 and TRBJ2-3; TRBD1 aligns across 10 bases. The trim removed 5 bases at V and 5 bases at J, leaving 1 base unmatched. This CDR3 contains 12 residues. Looked up from germline, CDR1 is GTSNPN and CDR2 is SVGIG (reference sequence). CDR3 coding DNA: TGTGCCTGGGACAGGGGGCTAGATACGCAGTATTTT. This gives the protein CAWDRGLDTQYF.

In this sample, this clone turned up once. The V gene is TRBV5-4, the J gene TRBJ1-4; 8 nucleotides align to TRBD1. CDR3 size: 14 residues. The ends lost 5 bases at V and 7 bases at J; junction bases unmatched: 7. Germline values: CDR1 SGHNT, CDR2 YYREEE (reference sequence). The CDR3 sequence is CASRPDRGSEKLFF. For the CDR3, the DNA is TGTGCCAGCAGACCTGACAGGGGCAGTGAAAAACTGTTTTTT.

The rearrangement joins TRBV28 to TRBJ2-7; 8 bases agree with TRBD1. After removal of 1 base from V and 6 bases from J, the junction contained 5 bases not matched to a gene. This CDR3 is 14 amino acids long. Germline CDR1 is MDHEN and CDR2 is SYDVKM. The CDR3 DNA sequence: TGTGCCAGCAGTTTATCAGGGGGCGCAGGCGAGCAGTACTTC. Translating it yields CASSLSGGAGEQYF.

The count of this clone is one. The chain carries TRBV18 and TRBJ2-6, with TRBD1 identical over 7 bases. CDR1 is KGHSH and CDR2 is LQKENI in the germline V gene. Trimming at V came to 4 bases and at J to 0 bases, leaving 0 bases not matched to a gene. This CDR3 region has 15 residues. The CDR3 DNA reads TGTGCCAGCTCACGACAGGGCTCTGGGGCCAACGTCCTGACTTTC. Its translation is CASSRQGSGANVLTF.

The chain combines TRBV28 with TRBJ2-7; 15 positions match TRBD2. Per germline, CDR1 MDHEN and CDR2 SYDVKM. Germline trimming cut 6 bases from V and 4 bases from J; bases unmatched to any gene: 7. The CDR3 is 16 amino acids. In DNA form, the CDR3 reads TGTGCCAGCAGGGCTTGGACTAGCGGGGGGGCTTACGAGCAGTACTTC. Protein product: CASRAWTSGGAYEQYF.

This chain connects TRBV27 to TRBJ2-2; D might be TRBD2 (6 bases). Germline-derived CDR1 and CDR2 are MNHEY and SMNVEV (reference sequence). V was pared by 5 bases and J by 2 bases, with 12 bases between. This CDR3 contains 15 residues. The CDR3 DNA reads as TGTGCCAGCAGTCCCCGGAGGGGAAACACCGGGGAGCTGTTTTTT. This sequence encodes CASSPRRGNTGELFF.